The 20 T cell receptor beta chains in this list originate from one sample, sequenced in a study of T cells in Graves' hyperthyroidism and ophthalmopathy. TCR beta CDR3 region amplification was performed from RNA transcripts. HTBI primers were used for first-round RT-PCR of the TCR CDR3. TCRdb re-called the multiplex PCR reads with MiXCR, one entry per CDR3 protein. The data contain roughly 500,000 distinct CDR3 sequences, about 15% of them singletons. The sample consisted of blood. These receptors originate from a woman in her twenties or thirties with Graves' hyperthyroidism that later progressed to Graves' ophthalmopathy.

This chain joins TRBV6-2 or TRBV6-3 and TRBJ2-3; no definite D call. V lost 8 bases and J lost 5, with 8 bases in between. The germline CDR1 and CDR2 sequences are MNHEY and SVGEGT. CDR3 length: 11 amino acids. CDR3 in DNA: TGTGCCAGCCCGTGCGTAGATACGCAGTATTTT. It is translated as CASPCVDTQYF.

The CDR3 protein is CASSFGGSQPQHF. The CDR3 DNA sequence: TGTGCCAGCAGCTTCGGGGGATCCCAGCCCCAGCATTTT. The genes are TRBV5-6 and TRBJ1-5; a weak D match, TRBD1 (5 bases). The CDR3 runs to 13 residues. Germline loops: CDR1 SGHDT, CDR2 YYEEEE. The ends were cut back, 2 bases at V and 7 bases at J, with 10 bases in the middle.

Concerning this clonotype: A read error may be the cause here, since a much bigger clone is one base away. This CDR3 is missing its conserved last phenylalanine or tryptophan, likely due to a read error. The rearrangement joins TRBV29-1 to TRBJ2-3; 11 bases match TRBD2. The CDR3 contains 15 residues. The V gene's germline CDR1 is SQVTM and CDR2 ANQGSEA. V shed 4 bases, J shed 2 bases, and the junction held 5 bases outside the gene matches. The CDR3 DNA sequence: TGCAGCGTTGCGGTGACTAGCGGGGCCACAGATACGCAGTATTCT. This translates into CSVAVTSGATDTQYS.

This clonotype occurred many times. The rearrangement joins TRBV7-8 to TRBJ2-1; D is uncertain. CDR3 length: 15 amino acids. Trimming shortened V by 2 bases and J by 0 bases, and 8 bases separated the two germline ends. Germline V gene lookup returns CDR1 SGHVS and CDR2 FQNEAQ. The CDR3 spells CASSLTADSYNEQFF. As DNA, the CDR3 is TGTGCCAGCAGCTTAACCGCAGACTCCTACAATGAGCAGTTCTTC.

This clonotype was detected many times. The chain combines TRBV3-1 with TRBJ2-3; no clear D gene. Germline V lookup: CDR1 LGHDT, CDR2 YNNKEL (reference sequence). Trimming took 1 base from V and 0 from J, leaving 8 bases between them. This CDR3 contains 15 residues. CDR3 nucleotides: TGTGCCAGCAGCCAAGGACTGAGTAGCACAGATACGCAGTATTTT. As protein: CASSQGLSSTDTQYF.

In its sample, this clonotype was seen many times. The chain couples TRBV28 to TRBJ2-2; D not resolved. The CDR3 covers 13 residues. Germline loops: CDR1 MDHEN, CDR2 SYDVKM. V lost 3 bases and J lost 6, with 8 bases in between. Written as DNA, the CDR3 is TGTGCCAGCAGTTTGTCAAGGCCCGGGGAGCTGTTTTTT. Protein: CASSLSRPGELFF.

This clonotype has at least ten counts. The chain is built from TRBV7-2 and TRBJ2-3; D may be TRBD1 (6 bases). Germline V CDR1 and CDR2: SGHTA, FQGNSA. Between the trimmed V and J ends, which lost 1 base and 4 bases, there was a span of 12 bases. The CDR3 length is 15 residues. This CDR3 reads CASSLVPGEADTQYF. The CDR3 region has the DNA TGTGCCAGCAGCTTAGTCCCAGGGGAAGCAGATACGCAGTATTTT.

This clonotype was observed at least ten times. The chain employs TRBV7-2 and TRBJ2-5; 12 nucleotides align to TRBD2. Germline CDR1 SGHTA, CDR2 FQGNSA. Losses at the gene ends were 6 bases for V and 9 bases for J; bases not matched to a gene: 8. The CDR3 has 14 amino acids. CDR3 DNA sequence: TGTGCCAGCAGTCTAGGACTAGCGGGAAAGGCCCAGTACTTC. This codes for CASSLGLAGKAQYF.

This clonotype has just a few counts. The chain uses TRBV20-1 and TRBJ1-3, with a tentative D call TRBD1 (5 bases). Germline lookup yields CDR1 DFQATT and CDR2 SNEGSKA (reference sequence). Trimming removed 3 bases from V and 8 bases from J, with 20 bases in between. The CDR3 covers 15 residues. This CDR3 reads CSASRVATGPDTIYF. In DNA, the CDR3 is TGCAGTGCTAGCAGGGTGGCTACAGGACCGGACACCATATATTTT.

This clonotype was seen ten or more times. This rearrangement joins TRBV29-1 to TRBJ1-1; possibly TRBD1 for D (5 bases). The germline V and J ends were trimmed by 4 bases and 2 bases, with 8 bases remaining between them. Germline lookup yields CDR1 SQVTM and CDR2 ANQGSEA. The CDR3 extends over 12 amino acids. The CDR3 DNA follows: TGCAGCGTTGGGCAGGGAAACACTGAAGCTTTCTTT. The encoded protein is CSVGQGNTEAFF.

This clonotype has only a few counts. The chain couples TRBV7-2 to TRBJ2-6, with a possible D match to TRBD1 (6 bases). The V end was cut by 4 bases, the J end by 0 bases, with 22 bases between. The CDR3 is made up of 20 amino acids. Per the germline V gene, CDR1 is SGHTA and CDR2 is FQGNSA. Here the CDR3 reads CASSSPTGTTSYSGANVLTF. The CDR3 nucleotides read TGTGCCAGCAGCTCCCCGACAGGAACAACCTCCTACTCTGGGGCCAACGTCCTGACTTTC.

This clonotype has at least ten counts. The V and J genes are TRBV29-1 and TRBJ1-6, with 10 bases fitting TRBD1. The germline V gene has CDR1 SQVTM and CDR2 ANQGSEA. The CDR3 contains 13 residues. V shed 6 bases, J shed 5 bases, and the junction held 1 base outside the gene matches. CDR3 DNA: TGCAGCGTGACAGGGGGCGATAATTCACCCCTCCACTTT. Its translation is CSVTGGDNSPLHF.

The chain recombines TRBV19 with TRBJ1-3; D remains unclear. V was trimmed by 1 base and J by 0 bases, leaving 10 bases between them. The CDR3 loop spans 16 amino acids. Germline CDR1 is LNHDA and CDR2 is SQIVND (reference sequence). The CDR3: CASSIGRPVSGNTIYF. CDR3 bases: TGTGCCAGTAGTATAGGACGCCCGGTCTCTGGAAACACCATATATTTT. Drawing the rest from reference TRBV19 and TRBJ1-3, the complete variable domain is DGGITQSPKYLFRKEGQNVTLSCEQNLNHDAMYWYRQDPGQGLRLIYYSQIVNDFQKGDIAEGYSVSREKKESFPLTVTSAQKNPTAFYLCASSIGRPVSGNTIYFGEGSWLTVV.

As regards this clonotype: Since a much larger clone is just one base distant, this may be a read error. This rearrangement joins TRBV20-1 to TRBJ2-7; tentatively, D is TRBD1 (6 bases). This CDR3 spans 14 amino acids. Germline assignment: CDR1 DFQATT and CDR2 SNEGSKA (reference sequence). The CDR3 sequence is CSARDSPLTYEHYF. CDR3 coding DNA: TGCAGTGCTAGGGACAGTCCTCTTACCTACGAGCACTACTTC.

This clonotype was seen many times. V and J are TRBV5-1 and TRBJ2-3; D possibly corresponds to TRBD2 (6 bases). This CDR3 is built from 14 residues. Germline V gene sequence: CDR1 SGHRS, CDR2 YFSETQ. The V end lost 4 bases, the J end lost 2 bases, and 11 bases lay between the germline ends. The CDR3, as DNA: TGCGCCAGCAGCGGGGGACTCACCACAGATACGCAGTATTTT. Its translation is CASSGGLTTDTQYF.

The V and J genes are TRBV20-1 and TRBJ2-4, with TRBD2 identical over 16 bases. The germline V gene encodes CDR1 DFQATT and CDR2 SNEGSKA (reference sequence). The CDR3 sequence is 14 residues long. Losses at the gene ends were 4 bases for V and 7 bases for J; bases not matched to a gene: 1. CDR3 DNA: TGCAGTGCTACGGGACTAGCGGGAGGGAACATTCAGTACTTC. Translating gives CSATGLAGGNIQYF.

This clonotype came up many times. The genes are TRBV5-1 and TRBJ1-1; D gene ambiguous. V lost 4 bases, J lost 1 base, and 14 bases lay in between. The CDR3 is made up of 15 amino acids. The V gene's germline CDR1 is SGHRS and CDR2 YFSETQ. The CDR3 DNA sequence: TGCGCCAGCAGCCCCTCGGCCGTACCGAACACTGAAGCTTTCTTT. It yields the protein CASSPSAVPNTEAFF.

The chain carries TRBV9 and TRBJ2-7; 9 positions match TRBD2. V lost 0 bases to trimming and J lost 3 bases; unmatched junction nucleotides: 4. CDR3 size: 15 residues. CDR1 SGDLS and CDR2 YYNGEE come from the germline V gene. CDR3 DNA sequence: TGTGCCAGCAGCGTAGATGGTAGCGGGGGCTACGAGCAGTACTTC. It encodes CASSVDGSGGYEQYF.

As for this clonotype: This could be a read error, since a much larger clone is one nucleotide away. The chain uses TRBV30 and TRBJ2-1; D may correspond to TRBD1 or TRBD2 (7 bases each). CDR1 and CDR2 (germline): GTSNPN, SVGIG (reference sequence). Trimming removed 5 bases at V and 8 bases at J, with 28 bases between. There are 17 residues in the CDR3. CDR3 DNA sequence: TGTGCCTGGCGTACCAAGACTAGCTCAGGGGGGAGGGATGAGCAGTTCTTC. Protein sequence: CAWRTKTSSGGRDEQFF.

This clonotype was detected ten times or more. The J gene is TRBJ1-3, the V gene TRBV6-1, with D tentatively TRBD1 (5 bases). Germline lookup yields CDR1 MNHNS and CDR2 SASEGT. V was cut by 6 bases and J by 0 bases, with 15 bases left in between. The CDR3 has 16 amino acids. In nucleotides, the CDR3 is TGTGCCAGCAGCTCGGGACTCTCGAGCTCTGGAAACACCATATATTTT. Amino acids: CASSSGLSSSGNTIYF.